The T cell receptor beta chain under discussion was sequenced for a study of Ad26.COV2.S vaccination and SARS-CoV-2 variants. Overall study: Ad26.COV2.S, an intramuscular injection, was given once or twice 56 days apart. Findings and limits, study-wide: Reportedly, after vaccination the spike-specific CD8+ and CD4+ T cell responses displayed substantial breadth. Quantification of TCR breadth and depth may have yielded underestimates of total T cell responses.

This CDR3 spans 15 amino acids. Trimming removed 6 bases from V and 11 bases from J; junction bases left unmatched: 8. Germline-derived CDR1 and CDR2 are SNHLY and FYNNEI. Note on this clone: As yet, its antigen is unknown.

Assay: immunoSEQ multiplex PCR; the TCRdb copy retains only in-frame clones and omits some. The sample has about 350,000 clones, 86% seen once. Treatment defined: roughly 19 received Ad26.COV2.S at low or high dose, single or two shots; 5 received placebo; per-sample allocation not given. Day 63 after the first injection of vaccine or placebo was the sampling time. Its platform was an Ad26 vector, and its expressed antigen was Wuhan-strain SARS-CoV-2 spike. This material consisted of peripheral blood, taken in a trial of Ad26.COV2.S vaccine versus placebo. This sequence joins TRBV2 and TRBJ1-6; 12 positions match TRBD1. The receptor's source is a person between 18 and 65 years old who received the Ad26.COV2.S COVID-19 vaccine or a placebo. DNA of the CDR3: TGTGCCAGCAGGGAGGGACAGGGGGCCGGGGCACCCCTCCACTTT. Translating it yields CASREGQGAGAPLHF.